Here is one TCR beta chain with its context. What it binds is unknown. The library tagged individual cDNA molecules with unique molecular identifiers. In the authors' workflow: From around 25,000 to 690,000 TCRs were found per sample, with a median of approximately 96,000. TCRdb recomputed calls from the reads with MiXCR, one row per CDR3 protein. TCRdb, not the authors, supplied the V and J calls. The profile shows 120,000 or so distinct CDR3 sequences, over 7.5% of them singletons. Unfractionated whole blood was the source from which total RNA was extracted. These data originate in a study of human T cells and chemical hapten exposure. About the research overall: Largely, small differences in pooled library volume made per-sample TCR yields vary. Findings and caveats of the study: With DPC sensitization, TCRs exceeding 1 in 1000 frequency showed no change.

Germline lookup yields CDR1 MGHRA and CDR2 YSYEKL. Trimming took 1 base from V and 3 from J, leaving 13 bases between them. This CDR3 region has 16 residues. V and J are TRBV4-1 and TRBJ2-1; tentatively, D is TRBD1 (5 bases). The sample comprised whole blood. The source of this sequence is a human donor in good health. Some clones in this sample may be carry-over from other donors' samples. The CDR3: CASSQVTRQIYNEQFF. CDR3 DNA sequence: TGCGCCAGCAGCCAAGTGACTCGACAGATCTACAATGAGCAGTTCTTC.